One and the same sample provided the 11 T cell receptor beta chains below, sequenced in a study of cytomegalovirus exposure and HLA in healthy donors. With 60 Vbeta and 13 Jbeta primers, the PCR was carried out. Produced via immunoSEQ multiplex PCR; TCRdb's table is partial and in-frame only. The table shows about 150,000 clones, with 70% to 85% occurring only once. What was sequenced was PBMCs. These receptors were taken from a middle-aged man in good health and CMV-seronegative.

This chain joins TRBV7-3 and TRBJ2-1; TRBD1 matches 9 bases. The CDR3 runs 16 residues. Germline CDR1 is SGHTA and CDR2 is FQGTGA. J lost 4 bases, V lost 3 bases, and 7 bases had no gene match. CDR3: CASSFAGGQGYNEQFF. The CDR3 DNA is TGTGCCAGCAGCTTTGCCGGGGGACAGGGATACAATGAGCAGTTCTTC.

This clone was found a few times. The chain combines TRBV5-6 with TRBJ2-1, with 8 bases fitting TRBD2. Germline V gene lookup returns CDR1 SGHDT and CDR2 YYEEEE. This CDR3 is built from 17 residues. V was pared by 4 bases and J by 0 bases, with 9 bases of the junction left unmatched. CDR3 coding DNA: TGTGCCAGCAGCCGCATGACTAGCGAGGTCTCCTACAATGAGCAGTTCTTC. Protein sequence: CASSRMTSEVSYNEQFF.

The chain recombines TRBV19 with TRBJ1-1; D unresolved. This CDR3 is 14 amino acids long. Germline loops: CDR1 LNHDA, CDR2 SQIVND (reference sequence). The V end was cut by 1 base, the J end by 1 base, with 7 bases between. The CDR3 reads CASSIGAGNTEAFF. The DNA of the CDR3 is TGTGCCAGTAGTATAGGTGCAGGGAACACTGAAGCTTTCTTT.

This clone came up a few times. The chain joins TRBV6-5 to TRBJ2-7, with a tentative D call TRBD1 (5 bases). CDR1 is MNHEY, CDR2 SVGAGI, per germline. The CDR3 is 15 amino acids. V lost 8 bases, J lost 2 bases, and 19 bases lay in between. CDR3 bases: TGTGCCAGCTTTGTCCACACCAGGGTTCCCTACGAGCAGTACTTC. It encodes CASFVHTRVPYEQYF.

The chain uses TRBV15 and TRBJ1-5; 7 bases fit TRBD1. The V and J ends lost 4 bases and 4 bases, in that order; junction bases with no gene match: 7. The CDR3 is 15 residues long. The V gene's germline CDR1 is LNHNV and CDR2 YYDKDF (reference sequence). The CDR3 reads CATSNPDRTNQPQHF. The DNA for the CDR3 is TGTGCCACCAGCAACCCGGACAGGACAAATCAGCCCCAGCATTTT. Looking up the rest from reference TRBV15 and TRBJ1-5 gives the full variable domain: DAMVIQNPRYQVTQFGKPVTLSCSQTLNHNVMYWYQQKSSQAPKLLFHYYDKDFNNEADTPDNFQSRRPNTSFCFLDIRSPGLGDTAMYLCATSNPDRTNQPQHFGDGTRLSIL.

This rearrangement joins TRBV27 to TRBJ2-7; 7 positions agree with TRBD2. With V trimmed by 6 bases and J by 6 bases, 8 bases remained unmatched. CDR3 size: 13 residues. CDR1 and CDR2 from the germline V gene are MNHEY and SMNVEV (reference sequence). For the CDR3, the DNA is TGTGCCAGCAGCCCTGGGGGGGGAAGCGAGCAGTACTTC. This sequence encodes CASSPGGGSEQYF.

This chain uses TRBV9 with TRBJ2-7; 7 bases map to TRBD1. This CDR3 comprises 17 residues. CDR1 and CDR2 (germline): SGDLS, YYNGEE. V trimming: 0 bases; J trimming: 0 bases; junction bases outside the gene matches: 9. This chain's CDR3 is CASSVGAGTAYSYEQYF. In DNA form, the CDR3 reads TGTGCCAGCAGCGTAGGTGCTGGGACAGCTTACTCCTACGAGCAGTACTTC.

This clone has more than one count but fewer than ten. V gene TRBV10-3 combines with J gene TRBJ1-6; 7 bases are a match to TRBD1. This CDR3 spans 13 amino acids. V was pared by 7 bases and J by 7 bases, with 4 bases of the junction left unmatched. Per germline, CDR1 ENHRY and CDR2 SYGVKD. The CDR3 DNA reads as TGTGCCATCACCGACAGGGCGAATTCACCCCTCCACTTT. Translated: CAITDRANSPLHF.

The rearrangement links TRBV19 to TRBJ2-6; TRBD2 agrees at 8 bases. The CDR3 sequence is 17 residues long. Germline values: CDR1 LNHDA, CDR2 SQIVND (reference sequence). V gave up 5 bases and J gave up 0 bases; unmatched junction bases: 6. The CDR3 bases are TGTGCCAGTAGTGAGAGCGGGAGCTACTCTGGGGCCAACGTCCTGACTTTC. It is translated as CASSESGSYSGANVLTF.

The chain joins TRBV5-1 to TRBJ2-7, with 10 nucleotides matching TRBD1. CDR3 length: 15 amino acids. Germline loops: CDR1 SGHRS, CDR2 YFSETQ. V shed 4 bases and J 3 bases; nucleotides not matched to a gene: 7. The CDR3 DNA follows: TGCGCCAGCAGCCCCGGGGACAGGGGATACTACGAGCAGTACTTC. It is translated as CASSPGDRGYYEQYF.

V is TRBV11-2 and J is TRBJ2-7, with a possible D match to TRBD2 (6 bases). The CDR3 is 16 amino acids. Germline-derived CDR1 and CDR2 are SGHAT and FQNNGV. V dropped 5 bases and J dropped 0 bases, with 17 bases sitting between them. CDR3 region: CASSAPGLTSSYEQYF. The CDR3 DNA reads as TGTGCCAGCAGCGCACCGGGACTGACGAGCTCCTACGAGCAGTACTTC.